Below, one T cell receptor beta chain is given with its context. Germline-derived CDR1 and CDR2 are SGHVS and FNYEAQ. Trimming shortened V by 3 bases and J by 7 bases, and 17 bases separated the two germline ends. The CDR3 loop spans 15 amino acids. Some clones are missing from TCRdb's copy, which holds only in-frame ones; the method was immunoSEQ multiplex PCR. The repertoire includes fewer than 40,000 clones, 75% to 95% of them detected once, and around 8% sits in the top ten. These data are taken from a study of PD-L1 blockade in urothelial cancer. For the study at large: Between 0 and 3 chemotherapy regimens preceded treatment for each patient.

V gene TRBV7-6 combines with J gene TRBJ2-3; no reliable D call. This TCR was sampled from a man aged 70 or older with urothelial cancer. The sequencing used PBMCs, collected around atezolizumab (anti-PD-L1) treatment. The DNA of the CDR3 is TGTGCCAGCAGCTTGGCAGGAAGCCCGCGTAATACGCAGTATTTT. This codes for CASSLAGSPRNTQYF.